A few counts support the clone carrying this T cell receptor (beta chain). Its antigen is unidentified. One end of the junction varies from germline; a read error may be responsible. The record originates from a study of T cells after yellow fever vaccination. Study context: SMART-Seq v4 Ultra Low Input handled preparation of low-cell-number fractions. Findings and caveats of the study: Weaker overall, the secondary response nonetheless peaked faster (day 5 versus 15).

There are 18 residues in the CDR3. A 5'RACE template-switching step, the method used to make TCR cDNA, added a universal primer site and UMIs. MiXCR, run by TCRdb on the 5' RACE reads, gives a single entry per CDR3 protein. The sample lists hundreds of thousands of distinct CDR3 sequences, over 9% occurring once. This rearrangement joins TRBV12-3 or TRBV12-4 to TRBJ2-5, with 8 bases identical to TRBD1. The source is a man younger than 45 who received the YFV17D yellow fever vaccine. This material consisted of PBMCs, taken on the day of the yellow fever booster vaccination. For the CDR3, the DNA is TGTACCAGCAGTCCCGACAGGGGCCCTGCTGGGGTACAAGAGACCCAGTACTTC. Translating it yields CTSSPDRGPAGVQETQYF.